Shown below are 11 T cell receptor beta chains from a single sample sequenced in a study of OX40 agonist ivuxolimab in advanced cancers. The table came from immunoSEQ multiplex PCR; TCRdb's copy has only in-frame clones and leaves some out. The sample carries fewer than 80,000 clones, 91% recorded once. Source: CD4+ or CD8+ T cells sorted from blood, taken in a trial of the OX40 agonist ivuxolimab. These TCRs come from an adult with an advanced solid tumor such as melanoma, head and neck, liver or kidney cancer.

A single count supports this clone. The chain carries TRBV5-1 and TRBJ2-2, with D possibly being TRBD1 (6 bases). The V gene's germline CDR1 is SGHRS and CDR2 YFSETQ. The ends were cut back, 2 bases at V and 3 bases at J, with 11 bases in the middle. The CDR3 is made up of 15 amino acids. The CDR3 is CASSLGDTDTGELFF. CDR3 nucleotides: TGCGCCAGCAGCTTAGGGGACACCGACACCGGGGAGCTGTTTTTT.

J is TRBJ1-3 and V is TRBV4-1; D is unclear. Trimming removed 0 bases from V and 0 bases from J, with 12 bases in between. Germline V gives CDR1 MGHRA, CDR2 YSYEKL. The CDR3 spans 17 residues. CDR3 DNA: TGCGCCAGCAGCCAAGAGTGGGCCAGTCCCTCTGGAAACACCATATATTTT. This translates into CASSQEWASPSGNTIYF.

The CDR3 nucleotides read TGCAGCGTTGCGGGAGGGCGGAACACTGAAGCTTTCTTT. This gives the protein CSVAGGRNTEAFF. The chain combines TRBV29-1 with TRBJ1-1; D unresolved. CDR1 is SQVTM and CDR2 is ANQGSEA in the germline V gene. Trimming removed 4 bases from V and 1 base from J, with 10 bases in between. The CDR3 spans 13 residues.

The CDR3 region has the DNA TGCGCCAGCAGTTCGACCGGGCCTTCAACGCGGGGCGTTCAAGAGACCCAGTACTTC. The encoded protein is CASSSTGPSTRGVQETQYF. V is TRBV10-1 and J is TRBJ2-5; TRBD2 might be the D (6 bases). From germline, CDR1 is WNHNN and CDR2 SYGVQD (reference sequence). The CDR3 is made up of 19 amino acids. V lost 5 bases and J 2 bases, leaving 27 bases between the germline ends.

The J gene is TRBJ1-5, the V gene TRBV25-1; D may be TRBD1 (5 bases). The CDR3 is 15 residues long. The ends were cut back, 3 bases at V and 5 bases at J, with 14 bases in the middle. From germline, CDR1 is MGHDK and CDR2 SYGVNS. The CDR3 DNA reads as TGTGCCAGCAGTGACGCCGGGGGGTATGATCAGCCCCAGCATTTT. Amino acids: CASSDAGGYDQPQHF.

The J gene is TRBJ2-6, the V gene TRBV7-3, with 8 bases aligning to TRBD1. The junction had 8 bases not matched to a gene; V was cut back by 4 bases and J by 0 bases. Germline V gene lookup returns CDR1 SGHTA and CDR2 FQGTGA. The CDR3 covers 18 residues. In DNA, the CDR3 is TGTGCCAGCAGCTCCAGGACAGGGCCCCCCTCTGGGGCCAACGTCCTGACTTTC. This codes for CASSSRTGPPSGANVLTF.

The chain is built from TRBV19 and TRBJ2-3; 9 bases fit TRBD2. Looked up from germline, CDR1 is LNHDA and CDR2 is SQIVND (reference sequence). Trimming cost V 8 bases and J 0 bases; bases outside gene matches: 9. The CDR3 has 16 amino acids. CDR3: CASGRGAGGSTDTQYF. As DNA, the CDR3 is TGTGCCAGTGGCCGGGGTGCGGGAGGGAGCACAGATACGCAGTATTTT.

This rearrangement joins TRBV7-2 to TRBJ2-7, with no clear D. Between the trimmed V and J ends, which lost 5 bases and 6 bases, there was a span of 11 bases. CDR3 size: 12 residues. Germline CDR1 is SGHTA and CDR2 is FQGNSA. The CDR3 DNA reads TGTGCCAGCAGCCCCTGGGTCGCCGAGCAGTACTTC. It encodes CASSPWVAEQYF.

This sequence joins TRBV11-2 and TRBJ1-2; possible D gene TRBD1, 6 bases. Deletions cut 4 bases from V and 0 bases from J, with 12 bases between. The CDR3 covers 15 residues. Looked up from germline, CDR1 is SGHAT and CDR2 is FQNNGV. CDR3 nucleotides: TGTGCCAGCAGCTCGACAGGACTCGCTAACTATGGCTACACCTTC. Translated: CASSSTGLANYGYTF.

The chain uses TRBV6-5 and TRBJ2-2; D gene unclear. Germline V gives CDR1 MNHEY, CDR2 SVGAGI. V dropped 5 bases and J dropped 4 bases, with 5 bases sitting between them. The CDR3 loop spans 12 amino acids. The CDR3 bases are TGTGCCAGCAGTCTAGTCACCGGGGAGCTGTTTTTT. It encodes CASSLVTGELFF.

This clone is a singleton in its sample. The CDR3 coding sequence is TGTGCCAGCAGCCAAGGGCGCACAGCAATCGGGGACACTGAAGCTTTCTTT. Amino acid sequence: CASSQGRTAIGDTEAFF. The V gene is TRBV4-2, the J gene TRBJ1-1; D call uncertain. Germline CDR1 is LGHNA and CDR2 is YNFKEQ. The CDR3 has 17 amino acids. Between the trimmed V and J ends, which lost 1 base and 3 bases, there was a span of 18 bases.